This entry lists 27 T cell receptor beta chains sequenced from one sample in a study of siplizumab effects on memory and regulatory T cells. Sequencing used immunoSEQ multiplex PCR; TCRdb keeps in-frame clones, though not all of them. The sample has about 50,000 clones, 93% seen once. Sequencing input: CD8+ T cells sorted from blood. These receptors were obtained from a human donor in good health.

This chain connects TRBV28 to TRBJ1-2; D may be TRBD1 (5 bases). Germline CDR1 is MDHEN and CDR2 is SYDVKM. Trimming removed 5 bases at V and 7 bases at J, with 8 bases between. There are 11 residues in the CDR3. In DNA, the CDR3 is TGTGCCAGCAGTCGACAGATTGGCTACACCTTC. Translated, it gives CASSRQIGYTF.

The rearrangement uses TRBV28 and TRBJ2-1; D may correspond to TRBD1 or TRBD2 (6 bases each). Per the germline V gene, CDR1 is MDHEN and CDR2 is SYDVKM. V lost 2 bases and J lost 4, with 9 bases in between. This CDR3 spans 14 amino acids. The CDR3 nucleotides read TGTGCCAGCAGTTTAAGAGGGGGGTACAATGAGCAGTTCTTC. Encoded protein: CASSLRGGYNEQFF.

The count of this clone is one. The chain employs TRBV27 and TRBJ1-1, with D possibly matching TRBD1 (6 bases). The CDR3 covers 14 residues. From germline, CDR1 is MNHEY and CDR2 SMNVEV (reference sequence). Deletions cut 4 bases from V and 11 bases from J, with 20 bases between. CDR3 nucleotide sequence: TGTGCCAGCAGTTCCCCGGACAGCTTGGGTTGGGCTTTCTTT. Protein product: CASSSPDSLGWAFF.

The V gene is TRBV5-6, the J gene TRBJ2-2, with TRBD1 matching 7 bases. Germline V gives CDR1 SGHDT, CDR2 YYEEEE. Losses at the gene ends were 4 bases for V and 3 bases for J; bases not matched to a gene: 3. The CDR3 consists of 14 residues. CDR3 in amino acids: CASSRQGYTGELFF. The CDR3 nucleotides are TGTGCCAGCAGCCGACAGGGCTACACCGGGGAGCTGTTTTTT.

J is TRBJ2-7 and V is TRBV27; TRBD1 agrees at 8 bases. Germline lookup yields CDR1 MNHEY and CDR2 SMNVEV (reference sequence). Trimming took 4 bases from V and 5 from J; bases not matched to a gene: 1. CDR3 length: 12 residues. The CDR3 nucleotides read TGTGCCAGCAGTTCGACAGGGGACGAGCAGTACTTC. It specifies CASSSTGDEQYF.

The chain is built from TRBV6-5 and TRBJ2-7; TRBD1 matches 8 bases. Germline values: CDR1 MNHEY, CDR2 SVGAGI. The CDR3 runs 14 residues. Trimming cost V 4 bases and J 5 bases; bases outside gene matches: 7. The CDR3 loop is CASSFSGGWDEQYF. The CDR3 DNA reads TGTGCCAGCAGTTTCTCAGGGGGCTGGGACGAGCAGTACTTC.

Here the CDR3 DNA reads TGTGCCAGCAGCCAAGTCGGGACTCCAAAAGAGACCCAGTACTTC. Translation gives CASSQVGTPKETQYF. The V call is TRBV14, the J call TRBJ2-5, with a possible D match to TRBD2 (6 bases). CDR1 is SGHDN, CDR2 FVKESK, per germline. Trimming took off 1 base at V and 3 bases at J, with 12 bases between the two ends. The CDR3 loop spans 15 amino acids.

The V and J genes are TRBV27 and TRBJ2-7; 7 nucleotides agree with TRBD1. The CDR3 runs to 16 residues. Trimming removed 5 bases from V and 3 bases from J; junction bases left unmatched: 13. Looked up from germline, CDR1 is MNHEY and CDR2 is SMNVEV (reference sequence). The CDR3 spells CASSQESTGSYYEQYF. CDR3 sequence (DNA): TGTGCCAGCAGTCAAGAATCGACAGGGTCTTACTACGAGCAGTACTTC.

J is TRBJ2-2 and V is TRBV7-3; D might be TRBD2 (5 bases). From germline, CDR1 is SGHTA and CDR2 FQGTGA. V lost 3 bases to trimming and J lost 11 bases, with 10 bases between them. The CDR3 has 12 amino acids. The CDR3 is CASSFRTGELFF. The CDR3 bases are TGTGCCAGCAGCTTTCGGACGGGAGAGCTGTTTTTT.

CDR3 sequence (DNA): TGTGCCAGCAGCATTAGCGGTATCTCCTACAATGAGCAGTTCTTC. Its translation: CASSISGISYNEQFF. The chain has TRBV9 and TRBJ2-1; tentative D call: TRBD2 (6 bases). There are 15 residues in the CDR3. V was shortened by 4 bases and J by 0 bases, with 11 bases between the two germline ends. Looked up from germline, CDR1 is SGDLS and CDR2 is YYNGEE. The full variable domain, rest sourced from reference TRBV9 and TRBJ2-1, is DSGVTQTPKHLITATGQRVTLRCSPRSGDLSVYWYQQSLDQGLQFLIQYYNGEERAKGNILERFSAQQFPDLHSELNLSSLELGDSALYFCASSISGISYNEQFFGPGTRLTVL.

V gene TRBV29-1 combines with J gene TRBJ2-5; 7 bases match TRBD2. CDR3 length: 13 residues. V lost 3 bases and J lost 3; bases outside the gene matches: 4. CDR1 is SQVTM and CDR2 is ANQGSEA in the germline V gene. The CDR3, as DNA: TGCAGCGTTGAGCCCCTAGCGGAAGAGACCCAGTACTTC. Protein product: CSVEPLAEETQYF.

CDR3: CASSLGGDRYGYTF. The CDR3 bases are TGTGCCAGCAGCCTGGGGGGGGATCGCTATGGCTACACCTTC. V gene TRBV11-2 combines with J gene TRBJ1-2; maybe TRBD1 (5 bases). Between the trimmed V and J ends, which lost 5 bases and 4 bases, there was a span of 14 bases. Germline V CDR1 and CDR2: SGHAT, FQNNGV. The CDR3 consists of 14 residues.

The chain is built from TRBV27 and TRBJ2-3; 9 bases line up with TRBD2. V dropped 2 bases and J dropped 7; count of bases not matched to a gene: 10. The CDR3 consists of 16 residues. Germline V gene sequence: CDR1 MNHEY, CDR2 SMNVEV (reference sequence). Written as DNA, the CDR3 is TGTGCCAGCAGTTTAATCCTAGCGGGACACATCAATACGCAGTATTTT. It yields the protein CASSLILAGHINTQYF.

The CDR3 spells CASSVEVVTNTGELFF. As DNA, the CDR3 is TGTGCCAGCAGCGTCGAGGTTGTCACGAACACCGGGGAGCTGTTTTTT. The chain uses TRBV9 and TRBJ2-2; the D is unclear. The germline gives CDR1 SGDLS, CDR2 YYNGEE. This CDR3 is 16 amino acids long. Trimming shortened V by 2 bases and J by 0 bases, and 11 bases separated the two germline ends.

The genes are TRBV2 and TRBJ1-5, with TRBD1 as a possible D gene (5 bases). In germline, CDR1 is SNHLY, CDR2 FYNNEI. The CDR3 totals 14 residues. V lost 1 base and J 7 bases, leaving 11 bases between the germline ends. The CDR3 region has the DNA TGTGCCAGCAGTGAAGAAGGGGCGGAGCAGCCCCAGCATTTT. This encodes CASSEEGAEQPQHF.

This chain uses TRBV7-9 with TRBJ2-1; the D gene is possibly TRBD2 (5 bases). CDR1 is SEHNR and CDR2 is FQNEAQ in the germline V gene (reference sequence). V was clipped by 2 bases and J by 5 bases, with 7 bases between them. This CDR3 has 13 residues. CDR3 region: CASSLSGNNEQFF. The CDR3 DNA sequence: TGTGCCAGCAGCTTAAGCGGTAACAATGAGCAGTTCTTC.

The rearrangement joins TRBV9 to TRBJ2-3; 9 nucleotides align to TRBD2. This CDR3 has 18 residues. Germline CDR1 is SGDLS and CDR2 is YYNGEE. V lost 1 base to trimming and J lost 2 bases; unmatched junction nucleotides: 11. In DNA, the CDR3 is TGTGCCAGCAGCGTAACGGTTAGCGGGGGACCTAACACAGATACGCAGTATTTT. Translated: CASSVTVSGGPNTDTQYF.

The CDR3 loop reads CASRLRGGVRKVGYNEQFF. The CDR3 nucleotides are TGTGCCAGCAGGCTTCGTGGGGGCGTACGGAAGGTCGGGTACAATGAGCAGTTCTTC. The rearrangement joins TRBV27 to TRBJ2-1; D may be TRBD1 (6 bases). The germline V gene encodes CDR1 MNHEY and CDR2 SMNVEV (reference sequence). Trimming cost V 6 bases and J 4 bases, with 28 bases left between them. This CDR3 spans 19 amino acids.

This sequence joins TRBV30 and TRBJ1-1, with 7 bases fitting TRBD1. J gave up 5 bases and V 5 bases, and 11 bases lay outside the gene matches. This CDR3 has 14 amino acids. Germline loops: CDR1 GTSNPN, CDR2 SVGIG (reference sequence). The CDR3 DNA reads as TGTGCCTGGCGATCGGACAGGAGTTGGACTGAAGCTTTCTTT. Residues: CAWRSDRSWTEAFF.

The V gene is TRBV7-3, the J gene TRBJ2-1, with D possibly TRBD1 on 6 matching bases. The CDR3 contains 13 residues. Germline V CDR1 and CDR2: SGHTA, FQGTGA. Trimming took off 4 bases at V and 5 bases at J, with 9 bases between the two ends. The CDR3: CASSSYRDNEQFF. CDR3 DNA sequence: TGTGCCAGCAGCTCCTACAGGGACAATGAGCAGTTCTTC.

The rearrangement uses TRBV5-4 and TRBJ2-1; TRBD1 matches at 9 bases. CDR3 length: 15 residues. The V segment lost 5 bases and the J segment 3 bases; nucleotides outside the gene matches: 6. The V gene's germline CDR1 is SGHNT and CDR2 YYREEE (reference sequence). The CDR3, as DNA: TGTGCCAGCAGAACCGGGACAGGGTTCTACAATGAGCAGTTCTTC. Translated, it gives CASRTGTGFYNEQFF. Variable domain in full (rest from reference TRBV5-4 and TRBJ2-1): ETGVTQSPTHLIKTRGQQVTLRCSSQSGHNTVSWYQQALGQGPQFIFQYYREEENGRGNFPPRFSGLQFPNYSSELNVNALELDDSALYLCASRTGTGFYNEQFFGPGTRLTVL.

DNA of the CDR3: TGTGCCAGCAGTTCGGGACTCGAGCAGTTCTTC. Its translation is CASSSGLEQFF. The chain combines TRBV27 with TRBJ2-7; tentative D call: TRBD2 (6 bases). The J call may not be correct, given that the DNA end is closer to TRBJ2-1. Germline CDR1 reads MNHEY; CDR2 reads SMNVEV (reference sequence). The CDR3 is 11 residues long.

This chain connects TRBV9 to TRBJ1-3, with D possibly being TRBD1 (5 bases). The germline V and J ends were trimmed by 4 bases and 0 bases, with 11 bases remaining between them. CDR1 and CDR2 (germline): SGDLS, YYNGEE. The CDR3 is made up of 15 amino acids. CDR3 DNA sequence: TGTGCCAGCAGCCCTCGGACAAACTCTGGAAACACCATATATTTT. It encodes CASSPRTNSGNTIYF.

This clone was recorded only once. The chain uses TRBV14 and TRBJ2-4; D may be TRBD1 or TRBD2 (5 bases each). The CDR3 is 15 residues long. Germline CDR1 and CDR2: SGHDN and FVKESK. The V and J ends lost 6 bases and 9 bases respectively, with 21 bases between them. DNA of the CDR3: TGTGCCAGCAGTCCTAGGGGCCGTGGACTGGGCATTCAGTACTTC. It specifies CASSPRGRGLGIQYF.

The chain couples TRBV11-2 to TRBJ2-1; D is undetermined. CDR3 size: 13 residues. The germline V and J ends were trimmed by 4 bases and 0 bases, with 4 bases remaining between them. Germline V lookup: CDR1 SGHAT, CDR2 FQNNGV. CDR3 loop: CASSWSSYNEQFF. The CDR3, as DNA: TGTGCCAGCAGCTGGAGCTCCTACAATGAGCAGTTCTTC.

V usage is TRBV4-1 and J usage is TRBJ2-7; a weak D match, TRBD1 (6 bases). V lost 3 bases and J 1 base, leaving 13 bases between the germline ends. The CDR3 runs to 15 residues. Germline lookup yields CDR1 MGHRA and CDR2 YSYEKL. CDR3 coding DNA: TGCGCCAGCAGCCACCGGGACACAAAATCCTACGAGCAGTACTTC. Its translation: CASSHRDTKSYEQYF.

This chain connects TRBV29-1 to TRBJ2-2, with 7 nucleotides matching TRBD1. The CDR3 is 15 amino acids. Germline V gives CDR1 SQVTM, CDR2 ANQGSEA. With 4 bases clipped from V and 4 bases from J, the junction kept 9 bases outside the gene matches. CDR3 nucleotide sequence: TGCAGCGTTGTGACGGGCAGGGGGAGCACCGGGGAGCTGTTTTTT. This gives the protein CSVVTGRGSTGELFF.